This entry describes one T cell receptor beta chain. What it binds is not known. This entry is derived from a study of CXCR3-negative and CXCR3-positive naive CD8 T cells. Study-level results: Both naive subsets, CXCR3-negative and CXCR3-positive, displayed similar TRBV-TRBJ usage, unlike memory cells.

Through 5' RACE with UMI labels, the TRB cDNA libraries were prepared. Using the 5' RACE reads, TCRdb records one entry per CDR3 protein without DNA. Recorded for this sample: 35,000 to 55,000 distinct CDR3 sequences. This CDR3 region has 14 residues. Looked up from germline, CDR1 is DFQATT and CDR2 is SNEGSKA (reference sequence). The chain couples TRBV20-1 to TRBJ2-1; TCRdb calls TRBD1, which cannot be checked without DNA. This TCR derives from a human donor in good health. Some clones in this sample may be carry-over from other donors' samples. The sample taken for sequencing was naive CXCR3- CD8+ T cells from blood. Subset reported: CD45RO-CCR7+CD27+CD95- naive CD8+ T cells lacking CXCR3 (TNR3-). The CDR3 spells CSAGSGAGDNEQFF.